A selection of T cell receptor beta chains follows, all from one sample in a study of blood T cell repertoires in COVID-19. The assay was immunoSEQ multiplex PCR, and TCRdb's table has in-frame clones only and misses some. Here the sample spans 24,000 or so clones, roughly 87% being singletons. The sample comprised peripheral blood. The origin of the receptors is a human donor in a cohort sampled during active COVID-19. The donor label of this sample is uncertain. The CDR3 runs from the conserved cysteine through the conserved F or W. A D gene is named only where the DNA matches it firmly. Only part of the rows carry a size: once, few, many, or a class if the clone is expanded.

>TRBJ1-1|TRBV5-6|NA|NA
TGTGCCAGCAGCCTTACAGGGAGAACTGAAGCTTTCTTT
CASSLTGRTEAFF
>TRBJ2-2|TRBV3-1/TRBV3-2|TRBD2|NA
TGTGCCAGCAGCCAAGTCTCAGCGGGGGGTAACACCGGGGAGCTGTTTTTT
CASSQVSAGGNTGELFF
>TRBJ2-5|TRBV29-1|TRBD2|NA
TGCAGCGTTGTCCCACTAGCGGGGGGGGAGACCCAGTACTTC
CSVVPLAGGETQYF
>TRBJ1-3|TRBV7-8|TRBD1|NA
TGTGCCAGCAGCCAGGGACAGCGAAACACCATATATTTT
CASSQGQRNTIYF
>TRBJ2-3|TRBV10-3|NA|NA
TGTGCCATCAGTGAGTCGAACTCCCCCCTCACAGATACGCAGTATTTT
CAISESNSPLTDTQYF
>TRBJ1-1|TRBV7-2|NA|NA
TGTGCCAGCAGCTTAGCGCTGGGCTACACTGAAGCTTTCTTT
CASSLALGYTEAFF
>TRBJ1-2|TRBV4-1|NA|NA
TGCGCCAGCAGCCAAGATGGGGGGTCCCCCTATGGCTACACCTTC
CASSQDGGSPYGYTF
>TRBJ2-7|TRBV29-1|TRBD2|NA
TGCAGCGTGGCCGTGGCTAGCGGGGGCTACGAGCAGTACTTC
CSVAVASGGYEQYF
>TRBJ2-1|TRBV29-1|TRBD2|NA
TGCAGCGTTGAAGGCGGGGGAGCATACAATGAGCAGTTCTTC
CSVEGGGAYNEQFF
>TRBJ1-2|TRBV7-9|TRBD1|NA
TGTGCCAGCAGCTTAGTCGTCGCAGGGGGAGGCTACACCTTC
CASSLVVAGGGYTF
>TRBJ2-3|TRBV7-8|NA|NA
TGTGCCAGCAGCCGAGGGACACTGGGGGCTAGCACAGATACGCAGTATTTT
CASSRGTLGASTDTQYF
>TRBJ1-5|TRBV19|NA|NA
TGTGCCAGTAGTAGACAGGAAGTCAATCAGCCCCAGCATTTT
CASSRQEVNQPQHF
>TRBJ1-3|TRBV11-2|NA|NA
TGTGCCAGCAGCTTATCCCGGACAGCCTCTGGAAACACCATATATTTT
CASSLSRTASGNTIYF
>TRBJ2-1|TRBV2|TRBD2|NA
TGTGCCAGCAGTGGACTAGCGGGGGCTGTGGGTGAGCAGTTCTTC
CASSGLAGAVGEQFF
>TRBJ1-4|TRBV10-3|NA|NA
TGTGCCATCAGTGATTCAAATGAAAAACTGTTTTTT
CAISDSNEKLFF
>TRBJ1-2|TRBV6-6|NA|NA
TGTGCCAGCAGTTACTCTGGCGGGGGCTTGAATGGCTACACCTTC
CASSYSGGGLNGYTF
>TRBJ1-2|TRBV5-5|TRBD1|NA
TGTGCCACGCTAACCGGGACAGCCCTTTCCGGAGGCTACACCTTC
CATLTGTALSGGYTF
>TRBJ1-6|TRBV3-1/TRBV3-2|NA|NA
TGTGCCAGCACCCAAGCTGGGGGCCGGTCACCCCTCCACTTT
CASTQAGGRSPLHF
>TRBJ1-2|TRBV7-9|TRBD1|NA
TGTGCCAGCAGGGGACAGACCTTAAACTATGGCTACACCTTC
CASRGQTLNYGYTF
>TRBJ1-1|TRBV3-1/TRBV3-2|NA|NA
TGTGCCAGCAGCCTCAGTGGCACTGAAGCTTTCTTT
CASSLSGTEAFF
>TRBJ1-1|TRBV11-2|TRBD1|NA
TGTGCCAGCAGCTTAGTAAGGGACAGGGGGAACACTGAAGCTTTCTTT
CASSLVRDRGNTEAFF
>TRBJ1-2|TRBV2|TRBD1|NA
TGTGCCAGCAGTGGACAGGGAGGAGGAACTGGCTACACCTTC
CASSGQGGGTGYTF
>TRBJ2-1|TRBV2|TRBD1|NA
TGTGCCAGCAGCCCGGAGGGACAGGGTGACAATGAGCAGTTCTTC
CASSPEGQGDNEQFF
>TRBJ2-1|TRBV7-3|TRBD2|once
TGTGCCAGCAGCTCCGCGGGGGGTTACAATGAGCAGTTCTTC
CASSSAGGYNEQFF